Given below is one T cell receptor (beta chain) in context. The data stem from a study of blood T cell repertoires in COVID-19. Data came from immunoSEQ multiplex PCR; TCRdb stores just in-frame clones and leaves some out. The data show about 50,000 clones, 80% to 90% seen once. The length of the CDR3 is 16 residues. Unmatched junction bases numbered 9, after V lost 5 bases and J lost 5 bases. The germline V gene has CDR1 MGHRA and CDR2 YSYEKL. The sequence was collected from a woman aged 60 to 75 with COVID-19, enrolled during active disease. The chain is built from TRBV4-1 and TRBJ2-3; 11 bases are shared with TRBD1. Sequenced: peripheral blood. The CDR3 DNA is TGCGCCAGCAGCTCACTCGGACAGGGGGCTGGAGATACGCAGTATTTT. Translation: CASSSLGQGAGDTQYF.